What follows is one TCR beta chain and its context. Its antigen is currently unknown. This specimen belongs to a study of response to subunit inactivated influenza vaccine. One entry per CDR3 protein, called by TCRdb with MiXCR from the RT-PCR reads. The sample records under 750,000 distinct CDR3 sequences, about 10% being singletons. General study results and limits: That few new T cells are recruited by each seasonal influenza vaccination was the authors' suggestion.

Germline-derived CDR1 and CDR2 are SGHDN and FVKESK. V was pared by 4 bases and J by 1 base, with 17 bases between. This CDR3 spans 17 amino acids. This receptor was obtained from a man over 45 who received an inactivated influenza vaccine. J is TRBJ2-1 and V is TRBV14; D is undetermined. The sample in question was PBMCs from blood, obtained on the day of vaccination. Here the CDR3 reads CASSPYLTFGSYNEQFF. The CDR3 nucleotides read TGTGCCAGCAGCCCCTACCTAACGTTCGGTTCCTACAATGAGCAGTTCTTC. Complete variable domain (other parts from reference TRBV14 and TRBJ2-1): EAGVTQFPSHSVIEKGQTVTLRCDPISGHDNLYWYRRVMGKEIKFLLHFVKESKQDESGMPNNRFLAERTGGTYSTLKVQPAELEDSGVYFCASSPYLTFGSYNEQFFGPGTRLTVL.